This TCR beta chain was recorded in a study of blood T cell repertoires in COVID-19. Looking at the study overall: Samples came from the United States, Italy and Spain, spanning acute and convalescent COVID-19. T cells, B-cell-depleted T cells, or PBMCs provided the cDNA or gDNA that served as material.

Trimming cost V 0 bases and J 4 bases, with 12 bases left between them. This CDR3 spans 15 amino acids. Germline CDR1 and CDR2: SGDLS and YYNGEE. This clone was recorded only once. In the original workflow: Reference gene primer amplification gave estimated nucleated cell counts. The method was immunoSEQ multiplex PCR; TCRdb's version includes in-frame clones alone and lacks a portion of them. V and J calls and clone size are given by that table; D and trimming were obtained from the DNA. The sample records 110,000 or so clones, about 88% being singletons. The sample was peripheral blood. The chain uses TRBV9 and TRBJ2-3, with D unclear. The TCR comes from a woman between 65 and 79 years old who had recovered from COVID-19. In nucleotides, the CDR3 is TGTGCCAGCAGCGTAGATGCTAGTAGGTCAGATACGCAGTATTTT. Its translation is CASSVDASRSDTQYF.